This entry is about one TCR beta chain. CDR1 is ENHRY and CDR2 is SYGVKD in the germline V gene. There are 14 residues in the CDR3. V was pared by 6 bases and J by 0 bases, with 9 bases between. These data originate in a study of CD8+CD57+ T cells in acquired aplastic anemia. The study profiled TCR beta VDJ and CDR3 using genomic DNA as template. TCRdb redid the calling of the reads with MiXCR, one entry per CDR3 protein. Here the sample spans roughly 200,000 distinct CDR3 sequences, nearly 65% being singletons. Selection for sequencing was limited to patients who had shown CD8+CD57+ cell expansion by flow cytometry.

This TCR was sampled from a human donor with aplastic anemia. Sequencing was performed on sorted CD4+, CD8+, or CD8+CD57+ T cells (not recorded which) from PBMCs. V usage is TRBV10-3 and J usage is TRBJ2-1; D gene unclear. Here the CDR3 DNA reads TGTGCCATCAGGAATCGTGGCTCCTACAATGAGCAGTTCTTC. Its protein is CAIRNRGSYNEQFF.